These T cell receptor beta chains were read from a single sample in a study of sequential checkpoint blockade in melanoma. Profiled with immunoSEQ multiplex PCR; TCRdb holds only in-frame clones, not every one. This repertoire shows around 13,000 clones, 70% to 80% found once; its top ten account for about a quarter. Source: CD8+ T cells sorted from blood (inferred from file names), taken from a patient given nivolumab and ipilimumab in sequence. Every receptor here comes from a human donor with melanoma. Both conserved end residues are part of each CDR3.

V gene,CDR3 protein
TRBV30,CAWSVQGQPQFSNQPQHF
TRBV6-5,CAGSLRQDSNQPQHF
TRBV9,CASSVGGGLNEKLFF
TRBV4-3,CASSQDPSGGVEAFF
TRBV7-8,CASTETSGYTDTQYF
TRBV10-1,CASSERGNTGELFF
TRBV5-1,CASSLGGLDRGPLHYYYGYTF
TRBV7-2,CASSLVGRGTSGANVLTF
TRBV19,CASSIGLAGAPFTYEQYF
TRBV1,CTSSQDLPLSRGGGETQYF